The rows below give T cell receptor beta chains drawn from one sample of a study of human thymus T cells. Assay: immunoSEQ multiplex PCR; the TCRdb copy retains only in-frame clones and omits some. The table has under 70,000 clones, around 94% seen once. Source material: blood. The receptors come from a boy less than two years old with a congenital heart defect but otherwise immunologically healthy. Each CDR3 is given with its conserved first and last residue. The D gene is left open where the match is weak. Some rows mark clone size as missing; the rest say once, few, many or name a class of expanded clone.

>once|TRBJ2-7|TRBD1|TRBV6-1
TGTGCCAGCAGTGTGCGGACAGGACTCTTCTACGAGCAGTACTTC
CASSVRTGLFYEQYF
>-|TRBJ2-7|TRBD2|TRBV9
TGTGCCAGCAGCGTGAGGATAGCGGGAGCCCACGAGCAGTACTTC
CASSVRIAGAHEQYF
>-|TRBJ2-2|-|TRBV4-2
TGTGCCAGCAGCCAAGAAGGCGGGGAGCTGTTTTTT
CASSQEGGELFF
>-|TRBJ1-1|-|TRBV28
TGTGCCAGCAGTTTACGGGGCAACACTGAAGCTTTCTTT
CASSLRGNTEAFF
>-|TRBJ2-2|TRBD2|TRBV7-2
TGTGCCAGCAGCCCGACTAGCGGGAGGATGACCGGGGAGCTGTTTTTT
CASSPTSGRMTGELFF
>-|TRBJ2-7|TRBD1|TRBV29-1
TGCAGCGTTGAGCGGACAGGGGGCCACGAGCAGTACTTC
CSVERTGGHEQYF
>-|TRBJ2-4|-|TRBV28
TGTGCCAGCAGTTTGGGTCTAGCCAAAAACATTCAGTACTTC
CASSLGLAKNIQYF
>-|TRBJ1-2|-|TRBV29-1
TGCAGCGTTGAGTATGCAGGGACTAACTATGGCTACACCTTC
CSVEYAGTNYGYTF
>-|TRBJ2-7|-|TRBV29-1
TGCAGCGTTGTGGGGGGAGGAGGATCAGTTACCTACGAGCAGTACTTC
CSVVGGGGSVTYEQYF
>-|TRBJ2-7|TRBD1|TRBV27
TGTGCCAGCAGTTTCCGGGACAGGGTCTACGAGCAGTACTTC
CASSFRDRVYEQYF
>-|TRBJ2-2|TRBD2|TRBV19
TGTGCCAGTAGCCTAGCGGGGGTACGGACCGGGGAGCTGTTTTTT
CASSLAGVRTGELFF
>once|TRBJ1-6|TRBD1|TRBV29-1
TGCAGCGTGCGGGACAGCTCTAATTCACCCCTCCACTTT
CSVRDSSNSPLHF
>-|TRBJ2-7|-|TRBV5-1
TGCGCCAGCAGCCGGGACCGATCCTACGAGCAGTACTTC
CASSRDRSYEQYF
>-|TRBJ2-5|TRBD2|TRBV7-2
TGTGCCAGCTCTAGCGGGGGGCAAGAGACCCAGTACTTC
CASSSGGQETQYF
>-|TRBJ1-2|TRBD1|TRBV4-2
TGTGCCAGCAGCCAACCCGGGACAGGGGGCAAGTATGGCTACACCTTC
CASSQPGTGGKYGYTF
>-|TRBJ1-1|TRBD1|TRBV7-9
TGTGCCAGCATGCGACAGGGCAGTGAAGCTTTCTTT
CASMRQGSEAFF
>-|TRBJ1-2|TRBD1|TRBV6-6
TGTGCCAGCAGCAGGGGGAACTATGGCTACACCTTC
CASSRGNYGYTF
>-|TRBJ2-5|-|TRBV7-3
TGTGCCAGCAGCTTAATCGCCGAAGAGACCCAGTACTTC
CASSLIAEETQYF
>few|TRBJ1-5|TRBD1|TRBV6-6
TGTGCCAGCAGCCGACAGGGTTCGCCCCAGCATTTT
CASSRQGSPQHF
>once|TRBJ1-4|-|TRBV25-1
TGTGCCAGCAAAGAACAGGGTCCAACTAATGAAAAACTGTTTTTT
CASKEQGPTNEKLFF
>-|TRBJ1-2|-|TRBV23-1
TGCGCCAGCAGTCAGGGGGCTAACTATGGCTACACCTTC
CASSQGANYGYTF
>-|TRBJ1-1|TRBD1|TRBV28
TGTGCCAGCACCCTGGACAGGGGGCGGGACACTGAAGCTTTCTTT
CASTLDRGRDTEAFF
>once|TRBJ2-3|TRBD2|TRBV9
TGTGCCAGCAGCGTAGGGGGTAGCGGGGGCACAGATACGCAGTATTTT
CASSVGGSGGTDTQYF
>-|TRBJ1-4|-|TRBV5-6
TGTGCCAGCAGCTTGTACCAGGGTAATGAAAAACTGTTTTTT
CASSLYQGNEKLFF